Given below is one TCR beta chain in context. Its antigen is unknown. The sample is drawn from a study of blood T cells in healthy people across ages. Study summary: Template switching retrieved approximately one barcoded beta molecule for each two T cells.

Next came a second PCR, run for roughly 7 to 12 cycles, which used a sample-barcoded 5' primer along with a J-beta primer mix. A single record per CDR3 protein comes from TCRdb applying MiXCR to the 5' RACE reads. Of around 990,000 distinct CDR3 sequences listed, under 30% are singletons. Regarding the study as a whole: Roughly linear age-related decline in beta diversity appeared, significant by age around 36.

These data also featured in a second study, about T cells of mothers and their children. That report adds: At a sensitivity of about 100 clones per million clonotypes, no persistent microchimeric T cell clones appeared.

The clonotype comes from a girl aged 2 to 9 in good health. Material: blood.

The CDR3 loop is CASSLRGFDTEAFF. The CDR3 nucleotides are TGCGCCAGCAGCCTTAGGGGGTTCGACACTGAAGCTTTCTTT. The chain employs TRBV4-1 and TRBJ1-1, with D possibly TRBD1 on 6 matching bases. Looked up from germline, CDR1 is MGHRA and CDR2 is YSYEKL. This CDR3 contains 14 residues. V was shortened by 4 bases and J by 3 bases, with 12 bases between the two germline ends.